This TCR beta chain appears in the sequencing data of a study of monozygotic twins with cystic fibrosis. Regarding the study as a whole: In this small cohort, shared CDR3 numbers showed no association with age, concordance or disease severity. Low clonality (median about 0.0095) suggested a mostly naive repertoire.

Repertoires were generated with immunoSEQ multiplex PCR, while TCRdb's copy carries only in-frame clones and drops some. Of about 14,000 clones detected, around 93% appear once; the ten largest clones hold 8% to 9.5%. A word on this clone: What it binds is not known.

Trimming at V came to 6 bases and at J to 5 bases, leaving 7 bases not matched to a gene. The germline gives CDR1 SQVTM, CDR2 ANQGSEA. The CDR3 covers 14 residues. Sequencing was carried out using blood. The source is a girl aged 2 to 9 with cystic fibrosis. The chain has TRBV29-1 and TRBJ2-1; TRBD1 matches 10 bases. CDR3 sequence: CSVADRGRDNEQFF. The CDR3 DNA follows: TGCAGCGTCGCTGACAGGGGGCGAGACAATGAGCAGTTCTTC.